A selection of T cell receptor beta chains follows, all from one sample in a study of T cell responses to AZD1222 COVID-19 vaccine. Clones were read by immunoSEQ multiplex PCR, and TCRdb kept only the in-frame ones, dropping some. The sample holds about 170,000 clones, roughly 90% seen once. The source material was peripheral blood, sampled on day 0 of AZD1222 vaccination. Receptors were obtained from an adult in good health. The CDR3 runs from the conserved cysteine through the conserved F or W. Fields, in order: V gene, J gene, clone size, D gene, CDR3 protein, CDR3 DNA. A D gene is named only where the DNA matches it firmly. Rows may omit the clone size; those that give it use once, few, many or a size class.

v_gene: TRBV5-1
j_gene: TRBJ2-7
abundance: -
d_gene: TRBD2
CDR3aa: CASSPGLAGSEQYF
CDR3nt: TGCGCCAGCAGCCCGGGACTAGCGGGAAGCGAGCAGTACTTC

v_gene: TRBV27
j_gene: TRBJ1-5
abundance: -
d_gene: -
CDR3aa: CASSLRAGFGSNQPQHF
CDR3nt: TGTGCCAGCAGTTTGCGGGCAGGGTTTGGAAGCAATCAGCCCCAGCATTTT

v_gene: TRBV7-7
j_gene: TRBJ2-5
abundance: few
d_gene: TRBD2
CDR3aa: CASSPYTSGRMVTQYF
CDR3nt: TGTGCTAGCAGCCCATATACTAGCGGGAGGATGGTGACCCAGTACTTC

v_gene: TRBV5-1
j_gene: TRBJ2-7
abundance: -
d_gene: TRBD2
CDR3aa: CASSFRTSGRAMSYEQYF
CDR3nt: TGCGCCAGCAGCTTTCGGACTAGCGGGAGGGCCATGTCCTACGAGCAGTACTTC

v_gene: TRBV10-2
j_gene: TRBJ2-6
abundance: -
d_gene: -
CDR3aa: CASSERTDGANVLTF
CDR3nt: TGCGCCAGCAGTGAGAGGACCGACGGAGCCAACGTCCTGACTTTC

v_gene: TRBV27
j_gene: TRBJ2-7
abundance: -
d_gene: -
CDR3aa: CASSKEVGPLPYEQYF
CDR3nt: TGTGCCAGCAGCAAGGAGGTTGGGCCACTCCCATACGAGCAGTACTTC

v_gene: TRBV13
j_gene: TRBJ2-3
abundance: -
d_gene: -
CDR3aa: CASSSLSTDTQYF
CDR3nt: TGTGCCAGCAGCTCGCTGAGCACAGATACGCAGTATTTT

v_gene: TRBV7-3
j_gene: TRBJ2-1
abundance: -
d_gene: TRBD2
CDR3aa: CASSPVLAEETSGSKDEQFF
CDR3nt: TGTGCCAGCAGCCCTGTGTTAGCGGAGGAGACTAGCGGGAGTAAGGATGAGCAGTTCTTC

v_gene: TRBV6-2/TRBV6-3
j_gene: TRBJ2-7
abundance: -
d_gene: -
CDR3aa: CASSPGQSYEQYF
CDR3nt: TGTGCCAGCAGCCCAGGGCAATCCTACGAGCAGTACTTC

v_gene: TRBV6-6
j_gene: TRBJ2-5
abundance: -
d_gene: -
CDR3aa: CASSFPGTAQETQYF
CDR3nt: TGTGCCAGCAGTTTCCCGGGGACTGCACAAGAGACCCAGTACTTC

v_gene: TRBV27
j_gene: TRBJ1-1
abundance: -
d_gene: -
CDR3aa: CASSLSAGGRTEAFF
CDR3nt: TGTGCCAGCAGTCTCTCCGCGGGGGGCCGGACTGAAGCTTTCTTT